This T cell receptor beta chain was sequenced for a study of control samples from healthy donors and cancer patients. Clones were read by immunoSEQ multiplex PCR, and TCRdb kept only the in-frame ones, dropping some. The data contain about 170,000 clones, roughly 91% of them seen just once; the ten biggest clones take up approximately 1.6%. Per the germline V gene, CDR1 is SGHDN and CDR2 is FVKESK. Trimming removed 3 bases at V and 4 bases at J, with 12 bases between. There are 14 residues in the CDR3. This rearrangement joins TRBV14 to TRBJ1-2; D ambiguous. The TCR originated in a young woman in good health. Sequenced: blood. The CDR3 sequence is CASSQATSSYGYTF. CDR3 bases: TGTGCCAGCAGCCAGGCCACCTCCTCCTATGGCTACACCTTC.